Shown below are 14 T cell receptor beta chains from a single sample sequenced in a study of molecular identifiers for immune sequencing clone quantification. TCRdb re-called the PCR reads through MiXCR, storing one row per CDR3 protein. Here the sample spans about half a million distinct CDR3 sequences, less than 30% being singletons. The sample comprised naive CD8+ T cells from blood, with Jurkat cell RNA spiked in. Subset denoted: FACS-sorted CD8+CD4-CCR7+CD45RA+ naive T cells. These TCRs come from a human donor in good health. Some libraries in this study had Jurkat cell RNA spiked in.

This clonotype was observed many times. The chain uses TRBV6-2 or TRBV6-3 and TRBJ2-2; no reliable D call. The ends were cut back, 2 bases at V and 4 bases at J, with 8 bases in the middle. CDR3 length: 14 amino acids. Germline CDR1 MNHEY, CDR2 SVGEGT. Here the CDR3 reads CASSYKLATGELFF. The CDR3 DNA is TGTGCCAGCAGTTACAAGCTGGCCACCGGGGAGCTGTTTTTT.

This clonotype showed up many times. This chain connects TRBV28 to TRBJ2-6; 8 bases align to TRBD1. J lost 2 bases, V lost 8 bases, and 17 bases had no gene match. CDR1 is MDHEN, CDR2 SYDVKM, per germline. This CDR3 is 19 amino acids long. The CDR3 spells CASHPRTGRTVAGANVLTF. CDR3 in DNA: TGTGCCAGCCATCCAAGGACAGGGAGAACGGTGGCTGGGGCCAACGTCCTGACTTTC.

The chain combines TRBV27 with TRBJ1-4, with 7 bases that match TRBD1. Germline values: CDR1 MNHEY, CDR2 SMNVEV (reference sequence). J was trimmed by 5 bases and V by 5 bases; bases with no gene match: 17. CDR3 size: 18 residues. The CDR3 region is CASSRGTVGRGVNEKLFF. The CDR3 nucleotides are TGTGCCAGCAGTCGCGGGACAGTTGGGAGGGGGGTCAATGAAAAACTGTTTTTT.

About this clonotype itself: Given a much more abundant clone one base away, this may be a read error. The rearrangement uses TRBV7-9 and TRBJ2-1; D is possibly TRBD2 (6 bases). The V end was cut by 5 bases, the J end by 8 bases, with 22 bases between. The CDR3 consists of 16 residues. The germline V gene encodes CDR1 SEHNR and CDR2 FQNEAQ (reference sequence). CDR3 coding DNA: TGTGCCAGCAGCCTCTCCGGGACTCGCGGTAGGGATGAGCAGTTCTTC. Translated: CASSLSGTRGRDEQFF.

In DNA form, the CDR3 reads TGTGCCAGCGAGGGACAGGGGGCTTATGAGCAGTTCTTC. Translated: CASEGQGAYEQFF. The V and J genes are TRBV2 and TRBJ2-1, with TRBD1 matching over 12 bases. With V trimmed by 8 bases and J by 8 bases, 4 bases remained unmatched. The CDR3 is 13 residues long. From germline, CDR1 is SNHLY and CDR2 FYNNEI. The full variable domain, with the rest looked up from reference TRBV2 and TRBJ2-1, is EPEVTQTPSHQVTQMGQEVILRCVPISNHLYFYWYRQILGQKVEFLVSFYNNEISEKSEIFDDQFSVERPDGSNFTLKIRSTKLEDSAMYFCASEGQGAYEQFFGPGTRLTVL.

This clonotype was seen ten or more times. The V call is TRBV10-3, the J call TRBJ2-7; D possibly corresponds to TRBD2 (5 bases). Germline V CDR1 and CDR2: ENHRY, SYGVKD. The CDR3 covers 14 residues. V was trimmed by 8 bases and J by 0 bases, leaving 14 bases between them. CDR3 in amino acids: CAIAFLDYSYEQYF. The CDR3, as DNA: TGTGCCATCGCTTTCCTAGACTACTCCTACGAGCAGTACTTC.

Many counts were recorded for this clonotype. This chain connects TRBV30 to TRBJ2-2; weak D call: TRBD1 (6 bases). The ends were cut back, 8 bases at V and 7 bases at J, with 11 bases in the middle. Germline V lookup: CDR1 GTSNPN, CDR2 SVGIG (reference sequence). This CDR3 contains 11 residues. The CDR3 DNA sequence: TGTGCCCACCTACAGGGCGGGGAGCTGTTTTTT. Its protein is CAHLQGGELFF.

This clonotype was picked up many times. CDR3 loop: CASSLTRTDGETQYF. In DNA, the CDR3 is TGTGCCAGCAGTCTCACCAGGACAGACGGTGAGACCCAGTACTTC. The chain has TRBV28 and TRBJ2-5; D is possibly TRBD1 (6 bases). The CDR3 is made up of 15 amino acids. With 5 bases removed from V and 5 bases from J, the gap between germline ends came to 18 bases. Germline assignment: CDR1 MDHEN and CDR2 SYDVKM.

A few counts support this clonotype. The CDR3 DNA is TGCAGTGCCCCAGGCTTAGCGGGAGTGACAGATACGCAGTATTTT. Its translation: CSAPGLAGVTDTQYF. V and J are TRBV20-1 and TRBJ2-3, with TRBD2 matching over 9 bases. Looked up from germline, CDR1 is DFQATT and CDR2 is SNEGSKA (reference sequence). J gave up 3 bases and V 6 bases, and 10 bases lay outside the gene matches. The CDR3 is 15 amino acids.

This clonotype was recorded a few times. The V gene is TRBV29-1, the J gene TRBJ2-1, with 7 nucleotides matching TRBD1. The V gene's germline CDR1 is SQVTM and CDR2 ANQGSEA. This CDR3 has 12 amino acids. J was trimmed by 5 bases and V by 3 bases; bases with no gene match: 1. Here the CDR3 DNA reads TGCAGCGTTGATACAGGGGACAATGAGCAGTTCTTC. It translates to CSVDTGDNEQFF.

The sample holds many counts of this clonotype. This chain joins TRBV4-3 and TRBJ2-5; 8 bases line up with TRBD2. Germline V gene data show CDR1 as LGHNA and CDR2 as YSLEER. The J segment lost 6 bases and the V segment lost 4 bases, leaving 7 bases of the junction unmatched. This CDR3 has 14 residues. The CDR3: CASSRERTSQTQYF. The CDR3, as DNA: TGCGCCAGCAGCCGCGAGAGGACTAGCCAGACCCAGTACTTC.

A remark on this clonotype: One end of the junction varies from germline; a read error may be responsible. The chain carries TRBV27 and TRBJ1-1, with D perhaps matching TRBD1 (5 bases). CDR1 MNHEY and CDR2 SMNVEV come from the germline V gene (reference sequence). CDR3 length: 13 residues. CDR3 in DNA: TGTGTCAGCAGTAAGACAGAGAACACTGAAGCTTTCTTT. As protein: CVSSKTENTEAFF.

The CDR3 DNA reads as TGCGCCAGCAGCCACAGGGCTAACACCGGGGAGCTGTTTTTT. It translates to CASSHRANTGELFF. V gene TRBV4-3 combines with J gene TRBJ2-2; tentative D call: TRBD1 (5 bases). CDR1 and CDR2 from the germline V gene are LGHNA and YSLEER. V was trimmed by 3 bases and J by 2 bases, leaving 7 bases between them. This CDR3 has 14 residues.

The V call is TRBV30, the J call TRBJ1-5; TRBD1 aligns across 11 bases. The CDR3 runs 14 residues. The V and J ends lost 0 bases and 6 bases, in that order; junction bases with no gene match: 1. Germline loops: CDR1 GTSNPN, CDR2 SVGIG (reference sequence). The CDR3 is CAWSVGTGGQPQHF. In nucleotides, the CDR3 is TGTGCCTGGAGTGTAGGGACAGGGGGTCAGCCCCAGCATTTT.